The next 32 T cell receptor beta chains were all read from a single sample in a study of molecular identifiers for immune sequencing clone quantification. TCRdb analysed the PCR reads with MiXCR anew, one entry per CDR3 protein. The sample shows 85,000 to 100,000 distinct CDR3 sequences, around 24% of them seen only once. Sequenced material: naive CD8+ T cells from blood, with Jurkat cell RNA spiked in. The sample's subset: FACS-sorted CD8+CD4-CCR7+CD45RA+ naive T cells. The receptors shown here come from a human donor in good health. Some libraries in this study had Jurkat cell RNA spiked in.

DNA of the CDR3: TGTGCCAGCAGACCCCAGTGGGGGGGCTCCTACGAGCAGTACTTC. Encoded protein: CASRPQWGGSYEQYF. This rearrangement joins TRBV28 to TRBJ2-7; 7 bases line up with TRBD2. V shed 6 bases, J shed 0 bases, and the junction held 8 bases outside the gene matches. The CDR3 is made up of 15 amino acids. CDR1 is MDHEN, CDR2 SYDVKM, per germline.

This clonotype showed up many times. The chain uses TRBV4-1 and TRBJ1-1; D is ambiguous. Trimming left V 1 base short and J 4 bases short, with 7 bases between. The CDR3 has 13 amino acids. The germline V gene has CDR1 MGHRA and CDR2 YSYEKL. The CDR3 DNA follows: TGCGCCAGCAGCCAAGTAATTGGCACTGAAGCTTTCTTT. It translates to CASSQVIGTEAFF.

The sample holds many counts of this clonotype. This chain uses TRBV5-1 with TRBJ2-1, with 10 bases lining up with TRBD2. With 1 base clipped from V and 4 bases from J, the junction kept 2 bases outside the gene matches. CDR1 and CDR2 from the germline V gene are SGHRS and YFSETQ. The CDR3 length is 15 residues. The CDR3 nucleotides are TGCGCCAGCAGCTTGATTAGCGGGAGGTACAATGAGCAGTTCTTC. Translation: CASSLISGRYNEQFF.

This clonotype was counted at least ten times. The chain combines TRBV7-2 with TRBJ2-7, with D unclear. The germline V gene encodes CDR1 SGHTA and CDR2 FQGNSA. With 5 bases removed from V and 0 bases from J, the gap between germline ends came to 8 bases. This CDR3 is 13 amino acids long. The CDR3 region is CASSPLSSYEQYF. The CDR3 nucleotides read TGTGCCAGCAGCCCGCTGAGCTCCTACGAGCAGTACTTC.

A note on this clonotype: A much larger clone sits a single nucleotide away, making a read error possible. Written as DNA, the CDR3 is TGTGCCAGCAGCTTGGGGACGTGGCTCTACGAGCAGTACTTC. Its translation: CASSLGTWLYEQYF. The chain links TRBV5-6 to TRBJ2-7; D is ambiguous. The V gene lost 0 bases and the J gene lost 3 bases, with 10 bases spanning the gap. The CDR3 sequence is 14 residues long. Germline V CDR1 and CDR2: SGHDT, YYEEEE.

This clonotype came up many times. The chain uses TRBV13 and TRBJ2-5; 9 bases match TRBD2. The germline CDR1 and CDR2 sequences are PRHDT and FYEKMQ (reference sequence). The CDR3 has 15 amino acids. V lost 8 bases to trimming and J lost 3 bases; unmatched junction nucleotides: 10. The CDR3 DNA reads TGTGCCAGCTTAACGTCTAGCGGGATTGAAGAGACCCAGTACTTC. Translated: CASLTSSGIEETQYF.

This clonotype was recorded at least ten times. The V call is TRBV30, the J call TRBJ1-1; D gene uncertain. Germline CDR1 and CDR2: GTSNPN and SVGIG (reference sequence). This CDR3 has 14 residues. V shed 0 bases and J shed 1 base, with 9 bases lying between them. Here the CDR3 reads CAWSVPRRNTEAFF. CDR3 in DNA: TGTGCCTGGAGTGTACCCAGACGGAACACTGAAGCTTTCTTT.

This clonotype was detected many times. The rearrangement links TRBV9 to TRBJ2-3; 9 nucleotides agree with TRBD2. V was clipped by 0 bases and J by 1 base; unmatched bases: 0. Germline assignment: CDR1 SGDLS and CDR2 YYNGEE. The CDR3 is made up of 15 amino acids. CDR3 amino acids: CASSVGLAGTDTQYF. Here the CDR3 DNA reads TGTGCCAGCAGCGTAGGACTAGCGGGCACAGATACGCAGTATTTT.

On this clonotype: A much larger clonotype is one base distant, so this may be a read error. The genes are TRBV6-2 or TRBV6-3 and TRBJ2-7; TRBD1 matches 9 bases. The CDR3 is 14 amino acids. The germline CDR1 and CDR2 sequences are MNHEY and SVGEGT. For the CDR3, the DNA is TGTGTCAGCAGTCCGTGGACAGGGGTCAACGAGCAGTACTTC. This translates into CVSSPWTGVNEQYF.

This clonotype was observed at least ten times. This sequence joins TRBV4-3 and TRBJ2-3; weak D call: TRBD1 (5 bases). The germline V gene has CDR1 LGHNA and CDR2 YSLEER. The CDR3 length is 16 residues. V lost 0 bases and J lost 1, with 11 bases in between. As DNA, the CDR3 is TGCGCCAGCAGCCAAGATCGGGCAGGGCGCACAGATACGCAGTATTTT. The encoded protein is CASSQDRAGRTDTQYF.

This clonotype has only a few counts. A single base separates this from a much larger clone, so it may be a read error. The genes are TRBV11-2 and TRBJ2-3; D not certain. In germline, CDR1 is SGHAT, CDR2 FQNNGV. Deletions cut 0 bases from V and 2 bases from J, with 9 bases between. This CDR3 spans 15 amino acids. The chain's CDR3 is CASSLEVSVTDTQYF. The CDR3 nucleotides read TGTGCCAGCAGCTTAGAGGTCTCAGTCACAGATACGCAGTATTTT.

This clonotype was detected ten times or more. The genes are TRBV2 and TRBJ2-3; the D is unclear. Germline values: CDR1 SNHLY, CDR2 FYNNEI. V shed 2 bases and J shed 0 bases, with 9 bases lying between them. The CDR3 is 15 residues long. The CDR3 sequence: CASSESPESTDTQYF. In DNA form, the CDR3 reads TGTGCCAGCAGTGAAAGCCCGGAAAGCACAGATACGCAGTATTTT.

This clonotype was seen at least ten times. The rearrangement uses TRBV19 and TRBJ2-2; TRBD2 might be the D (6 bases). Germline CDR1 LNHDA, CDR2 SQIVND (reference sequence). The CDR3 contains 15 residues. With 3 bases removed from V and 3 bases from J, the gap between germline ends came to 11 bases. CDR3 sequence: CASSIAGMHTGELFF. The CDR3 DNA sequence: TGTGCCAGTAGTATTGCGGGGATGCACACCGGGGAGCTGTTTTTT. The full variable domain, in which reference TRBV19 and TRBJ2-2 provide the parts outside the CDR3, is DGGITQSPKYLFRKEGQNVTLSCEQNLNHDAMYWYRQDPGQGLRLIYYSQIVNDFQKGDIAEGYSVSREKKESFPLTVTSAQKNPTAFYLCASSIAGMHTGELFFGEGSRLTVL.

In its sample, this clonotype was seen a few times. V and J are TRBV11-2 and TRBJ2-1; D ambiguous. In germline, CDR1 is SGHAT, CDR2 FQNNGV. Deletions cut 4 bases from V and 3 bases from J, with 13 bases between. The length of the CDR3 is 15 residues. The CDR3 is CASSSIRHSYNEQFF. The CDR3 nucleotides read TGTGCCAGCAGCTCTATCAGACATAGCTACAATGAGCAGTTCTTC.

Ten or more counts support this clonotype. The J gene is TRBJ1-1, the V gene TRBV29-1; no reliable D call. V was trimmed by 5 bases and J by 5 bases, leaving 9 bases between them. Germline CDR1 reads SQVTM; CDR2 reads ANQGSEA. This CDR3 comprises 11 residues. The CDR3 DNA reads as TGCAGCGTTTACAGTGATACTGAAGCTTTCTTT. Its protein is CSVYSDTEAFF.

This clonotype showed up just a few times. The chain has TRBV6-4 and TRBJ2-3, with 8 bases aligning to TRBD1. Germline V gene sequence: CDR1 MRHNA, CDR2 SNTAGT. The CDR3 spans 14 residues. The V and J ends lost 9 bases and 8 bases, in that order; junction bases with no gene match: 13. Here the CDR3 DNA reads TGTGCCAGTAAAGATCACACAGGGGGACGTACGCAGTATTTT. Its protein product is CASKDHTGGRTQYF.

In its sample, this clonotype was seen once. This chain uses TRBV28 with TRBJ2-3, with D possibly TRBD1 on 5 matching bases. The J call may be faulty, since TRBJ1-5 better matches the DNA end. The CDR3 is made up of 17 amino acids. Germline V CDR1 and CDR2: MDHEN, SYDVKM. CDR3 coding DNA: TGTGCCAGCAGTTCTAAGGGACTAGCGGGGTACACAGATACGCAGCATTTT. Translating it yields CASSSKGLAGYTDTQHF.

In its sample, this clonotype was seen a few times. The junction differs from germline at one of its ends, possibly a read error. The V call is TRBV27, the J call TRBJ1-1; no clear D. Germline-derived CDR1 and CDR2 are MNHEY and SMNVEV (reference sequence). The CDR3 has 14 residues. CDR3 protein: CASSLRVDGTGAFF. DNA for the CDR3: TGTGCCAGCAGTTTAAGGGTCGATGGCACTGGAGCTTTCTTT.

Comments on this clonotype: Since a much larger clone is just one base distant, this may be a read error. V gene TRBV20-1 combines with J gene TRBJ1-5; the D gene is possibly TRBD1 (5 bases). Trimming cost V 0 bases and J 8 bases, with 14 bases left between them. CDR3 length: 14 residues. CDR1 is DFQATT and CDR2 is SNEGSKA in the germline V gene (reference sequence). The CDR3 nucleotides read TGCAGTGCTAGAGATCGGACCCGCAGGGAGCCCCAGCATTTT. It specifies CSARDRTRREPQHF.

With regard to this clonotype: One end of the junction does not line up with germline, which may come from a read error. V is TRBV18 and J is TRBJ2-3; D not certain. The CDR3 length is 14 residues. Looked up from germline, CDR1 is KGHSH and CDR2 is LQKENI. DNA for the CDR3: TGTGCCAGCCCACCACCCGGCAGCACAGATACGCAGTATTTT. Its translation: CASPPPGSTDTQYF.

This clonotype appeared many times. This chain connects TRBV6-2 or TRBV6-3 to TRBJ2-5; no definite D call. V lost 4 bases, J lost 0 bases, and 9 bases lay in between. The CDR3 contains 14 residues. CDR1 is MNHEY, CDR2 SVGEGT, per germline. The CDR3 region is CASSSALYQETQYF. The CDR3 DNA reads TGTGCCAGCAGTTCGGCCCTGTACCAAGAGACCCAGTACTTC.

Regarding this clonotype: The junction does not match germline at one end; this may be a read error. V gene TRBV27 combines with J gene TRBJ1-6; no definite D call. Germline CDR1 MNHEY, CDR2 SMNVEV (reference sequence). The CDR3 runs to 13 residues. CDR3 in DNA: TGTGCCTGCAGTTTAGGATTAGATTCACCCCTCCACTTT. This gives the protein CACSLGLDSPLHF.

This clonotype has ten or more counts. The V and J genes are TRBV28 and TRBJ1-5; 7 nucleotides align to TRBD1. The trim removed 5 bases at V and 7 bases at J, leaving 11 bases unmatched. Germline CDR1 reads MDHEN; CDR2 reads SYDVKM. This CDR3 contains 15 residues. The CDR3 sequence: CASSGDRAGYQPQHF. CDR3 sequence (DNA): TGTGCCAGCAGTGGTGACAGGGCAGGTTACCAGCCCCAGCATTTT.

Notes on this clonotype: A much larger clone differs by one base, so this may be a read error. This rearrangement joins TRBV6-2 or TRBV6-3 to TRBJ2-3; D gene ambiguous. V lost 10 bases to trimming and J lost 4 bases, with 15 bases between them. This CDR3 has 13 amino acids. Germline values: CDR1 MNHEY, CDR2 SVGEGT. The CDR3 loop is CANSLLVADTQYF. As DNA, the CDR3 is TGTGCCAACAGCCTTTTGGTCGCAGATACGCAGTATTTT.

As for this clonotype: No conserved phenylalanine or tryptophan is present at the end of the CDR3, so a read error is the likely explanation. DNA of the CDR3: TGCAGCGTTGAACCAGTCAGGAGCACAGATAAGCAGTATCTT. As protein: CSVEPVRSTDKQYL. This rearrangement joins TRBV29-1 to TRBJ2-3; D is unclear. From germline, CDR1 is SQVTM and CDR2 ANQGSEA. CDR3 size: 14 residues.

A note on this clonotype: Mismatch with germline at one junction end may stem from a read error. The J gene is TRBJ2-5, the V gene TRBV6-5; TRBD1 might be the D (5 bases). The CDR3 loop spans 14 amino acids. Germline CDR1 is MNHEY and CDR2 is SVGAGI. The CDR3 sequence is CASSYGPGSEPQYF. In nucleotides, the CDR3 is TGTGCCAGCAGTTACGGTCCAGGGTCAGAGCCCCAGTACTTC.

This clonotype showed up many times. The chain joins TRBV7-2 to TRBJ1-5; D gene ambiguous. The ends were cut back, 4 bases at V and 2 bases at J, with 18 bases in the middle. The CDR3 runs 17 residues. Germline V gene lookup returns CDR1 SGHTA and CDR2 FQGNSA. In nucleotides, the CDR3 is TGTGCCAGCAGCTCCCCGTCCGAGGAGGGTCGCAATCAGCCCCAGCATTTT. Its protein product is CASSSPSEEGRNQPQHF.

The chain has TRBV28 and TRBJ1-5; D is uncertain. The CDR3 totals 15 residues. Germline V CDR1 and CDR2: MDHEN, SYDVKM. The ends were cut back, 2 bases at V and 4 bases at J, with 12 bases in the middle. As DNA, the CDR3 is TGTGCCAGCAGTTTACAGGCTTTAGGGAATCAGCCCCAGCATTTT. This sequence encodes CASSLQALGNQPQHF.

This clonotype was picked up many times. The genes are TRBV25-1 and TRBJ2-7, with a tentative D call TRBD1 (5 bases). Trimming removed 7 bases at V and 2 bases at J, with 12 bases between. The CDR3 consists of 13 residues. The germline CDR1 and CDR2 sequences are MGHDK and SYGVNS. CDR3 in DNA: TGTGCCAGCATGACAGAAAACCCCTACGAGCAGTACTTC. Amino acids: CASMTENPYEQYF.

This clonotype was found many times. The V call is TRBV20-1, the J call TRBJ2-7; possibly TRBD1 for D (5 bases). V was trimmed by 6 bases and J by 0 bases, leaving 12 bases between them. Germline V lookup: CDR1 DFQATT, CDR2 SNEGSKA (reference sequence). This CDR3 has 13 residues. Here the CDR3 DNA reads TGCAGTGCCAGACAGCAGAGCTCCTACGAGCAGTACTTC. Residues: CSARQQSSYEQYF.

This clonotype was seen ten or more times. V is TRBV6-6 and J is TRBJ2-7; possibly TRBD2 for D (6 bases). The CDR3 sequence is 11 residues long. V was cut by 8 bases and J by 7 bases, with 12 bases left in between. CDR1 and CDR2 (germline): MNHNY, SVGAGI (reference sequence). The CDR3 loop reads CASEFGGEQYF. The CDR3 DNA follows: TGTGCCAGCGAGTTCGGGGGTGAGCAGTACTTC.

This sequence joins TRBV6-2 or TRBV6-3 and TRBJ2-3; TRBD2 matches 10 bases. CDR1 and CDR2 (germline): MNHEY, SVGEGT. With V trimmed by 10 bases and J by 2 bases, 27 bases remained unmatched. The CDR3 runs to 21 residues. The DNA of the CDR3 is TGTGCCACCCAGTGGGGGGGCGAAGGACTAGCGGACCTCTTGACCACAGATACGCAGTATTTT. This gives the protein CATQWGGEGLADLLTTDTQYF.